These 12 T cell receptor beta chains originate from one sample sequenced in a study of radiation and T cells in renal cell carcinoma. Generated by immunoSEQ multiplex PCR, the TCRdb table keeps only in-frame clones and is missing some. The sample has some 75,000 clones; 82% are singletons. Noted time point: blood 2 weeks post-SBRT. Treatment described: 15 Gy SBRT to primary tumor, nephrectomy 4 weeks later. Sequencing was performed on blood, taken from a patient whose treatment included radiotherapy and nephrectomy. These receptors all come from a man aged 55 to 70 with renal cell carcinoma.

V is TRBV9 and J is TRBJ2-1, with D tentatively TRBD2 (6 bases). Germline CDR1 is SGDLS and CDR2 is YYNGEE. V was trimmed by 4 bases and J by 10 bases, leaving 21 bases between them. The CDR3 runs to 15 residues. CDR3 protein: CASSPGLAVWGEQFF. In DNA form, the CDR3 reads TGTGCCAGCAGCCCGGGACTCGCAGTATGGGGCGAGCAGTTCTTC.

The chain recombines TRBV28 with TRBJ2-3; 7 bases agree with TRBD1. CDR3 length: 13 residues. The V gene end was trimmed by 10 bases and the J gene end by 3 bases; junction bases not matched to a gene: 7. Germline CDR1 is MDHEN and CDR2 is SYDVKM. CDR3 sequence: CATVDRRTDTQYF. CDR3 in DNA: TGTGCCACTGTGGACAGGAGGACAGATACGCAGTATTTT.

CDR3 residues: CASSSWNRRGYTF. CDR3 DNA sequence: TGTGCCAGCAGCTCCTGGAACCGAAGGGGCTACACCTTC. This chain joins TRBV7-9 and TRBJ1-2; no firm D call. Per germline, CDR1 SEHNR and CDR2 FQNEAQ (reference sequence). V lost 4 bases and J lost 8, with 14 bases in between. This CDR3 has 13 amino acids. The full variable domain, with the rest looked up from reference TRBV7-9 and TRBJ1-2, is DTGVSQNPRHKITKRGQNVTFRCDPISEHNRLYWYRQTLGQGPEFLTYFQNEAQLEKSRLLSDRFSAERPKGSFSTLEIQRTEQGDSAMYLCASSSWNRRGYTFGSGTRLTVV.

This chain uses TRBV5-1 with TRBJ2-6; D not certain. In germline, CDR1 is SGHRS, CDR2 YFSETQ. V shed 4 bases and J shed 4 bases, with 15 bases lying between them. The CDR3 runs 16 residues. CDR3 in amino acids: CASSPNQSPGANVLTF. The CDR3 nucleotides are TGCGCCAGCAGCCCAAATCAGTCTCCCGGGGCCAACGTCCTGACTTTC.

The chain uses TRBV15 and TRBJ1-1; D remains ambiguous. V lost 0 bases and J lost 5, with 19 bases in between. The CDR3 runs to 17 residues. The germline gives CDR1 LNHNV, CDR2 YYDKDF (reference sequence). CDR3 DNA: TGTGCCACCAGCAGAGACCGGGTTGTTACATTAAGGACTGAAGCTTTCTTT. Translating it yields CATSRDRVVTLRTEAFF.

This clone was observed once. CDR3 sequence: CASGLANPPDRDGYEQYF. CDR3 nucleotide sequence: TGTGCTAGTGGTTTGGCCAACCCTCCCGACAGGGATGGGTACGAGCAGTACTTC. The genes are TRBV12-5 and TRBJ2-7, with 7 bases matching TRBD1. This CDR3 comprises 18 residues. Germline values: CDR1 LGHNT, CDR2 FRNRAP. The ends lost 1 base at V and 4 bases at J; junction bases unmatched: 16.

The CDR3 DNA follows: TGTGCCAGCAGATACGCAAATCAGCCCCAGCATTTT. Residues: CASRYANQPQHF. The chain has TRBV28 and TRBJ1-5; unclear D gene. This CDR3 comprises 12 residues. Germline V gene data show CDR1 as MDHEN and CDR2 as SYDVKM. Trimming shortened V by 6 bases and J by 4 bases, and 7 bases separated the two germline ends.

This clone has more than one count but fewer than ten. CDR3 sequence: CASKVNDKATEAFF. The CDR3 DNA reads as TGTGCCAGCAAGGTGAACGATAAGGCCACTGAAGCTTTCTTT. The V call is TRBV6-1, the J call TRBJ1-1; unclear D gene. Germline V gives CDR1 MNHNS, CDR2 SASEGT. Trimming took off 7 bases at V and 4 bases at J, with 16 bases between the two ends. The CDR3 is made up of 14 amino acids.

The chain recombines TRBV7-9 with TRBJ1-4; D not resolved. The CDR3 contains 17 residues. In germline, CDR1 is SEHNR, CDR2 FQNEAQ (reference sequence). V was shortened by 1 base and J by 5 bases, with 17 bases between the two germline ends. The CDR3 protein is CASSLGGAVGGNEKLFF. For the CDR3, the DNA is TGTGCCAGCAGCTTAGGGGGTGCCGTGGGCGGGAATGAAAAACTGTTTTTT. Full variable domain (outside the CDR3, taken from reference TRBV7-9 and TRBJ1-4): DTGVSQNPRHKITKRGQNVTFRCDPISEHNRLYWYRQTLGQGPEFLTYFQNEAQLEKSRLLSDRFSAERPKGSFSTLEIQRTEQGDSAMYLCASSLGGAVGGNEKLFFGSGTQLSVL.

V usage is TRBV10-2 and J usage is TRBJ2-1; 10 nucleotides line up with TRBD2. The trim removed 10 bases at V and 5 bases at J, leaving 5 bases unmatched. The germline V gene encodes CDR1 WSHSY and CDR2 SAAADI. CDR3 length: 13 amino acids. The CDR3 sequence is CATRTSGNNEQFF. Written as DNA, the CDR3 is TGCGCCACTAGGACTAGCGGCAACAATGAGCAGTTCTTC.

The CDR3 reads CATSRGIWDRGAKEPQHF. The CDR3 region has the DNA TGTGCCACCAGCAGAGGGATATGGGACAGGGGGGCCAAGGAGCCCCAGCATTTT. This chain joins TRBV15 and TRBJ1-5, with 11 bases aligning to TRBD1. Germline V lookup: CDR1 LNHNV, CDR2 YYDKDF (reference sequence). The CDR3 is 18 amino acids. V shed 1 base, J shed 8 bases, and the junction held 13 bases outside the gene matches. The full variable domain, rest sourced from reference TRBV15 and TRBJ1-5, is DAMVIQNPRYQVTQFGKPVTLSCSQTLNHNVMYWYQQKSSQAPKLLFHYYDKDFNNEADTPDNFQSRRPNTSFCFLDIRSPGLGDTAMYLCATSRGIWDRGAKEPQHFGDGTRLSIL.

This clone was seen just once. The chain combines TRBV28 with TRBJ2-7; 11 bases line up with TRBD2. Per germline, CDR1 MDHEN and CDR2 SYDVKM. With 4 bases clipped from V and 6 bases from J, the junction kept 8 bases outside the gene matches. The CDR3 extends over 15 amino acids. The CDR3 nucleotides are TGTGCCAGCAGTTACAGACTAGCGGGATTCCGCGAGCAGTACTTC. Its translation: CASSYRLAGFREQYF.